This TCR beta chain was captured in a study of long-term antiretroviral therapy in people with HIV. In regard to this clone: Antigen: not known.

At minimum, one pre-ART and two post-ART PBMC samples were obtained from each donor. Sequencing relied on immunoSEQ assay v3.0, run at survey level. The table came from immunoSEQ multiplex PCR; TCRdb's copy has only in-frame clones and leaves some out. The table records approximately 36,000 clones, almost 85% of them present only once. The CDR3 sequence is 16 residues long. Germline lookup yields CDR1 SGDLS and CDR2 YYNGEE. The J segment lost 2 bases and the V segment lost 3 bases, leaving 1 base of the junction unmatched. Overall study findings and caveats: Pre-ART clonal expansions dominated every time point's repertoire. It was observed that HIV repertoires exhibited narrower CDR3 length ranges than controls. An increase in diversity followed ART, yet levels stayed below transplant donor controls.

This clonotype was sampled from a man younger than 30 with HIV. This chain uses TRBV9 with TRBJ2-3, with 15 bases that match TRBD2. This specimen was unsorted PBMCs, taken 0.6 years after starting antiretroviral therapy. CDR3: CASSGTSGRATDTQYF. The CDR3 nucleotides read TGTGCCAGCAGCGGGACTAGCGGGAGGGCCACAGATACGCAGTATTTT. Complete variable domain (other parts from reference TRBV9 and TRBJ2-3): DSGVTQTPKHLITATGQRVTLRCSPRSGDLSVYWYQQSLDQGLQFLIQYYNGEERAKGNILERFSAQQFPDLHSELNLSSLELGDSALYFCASSGTSGRATDTQYFGPGTRLTVL.